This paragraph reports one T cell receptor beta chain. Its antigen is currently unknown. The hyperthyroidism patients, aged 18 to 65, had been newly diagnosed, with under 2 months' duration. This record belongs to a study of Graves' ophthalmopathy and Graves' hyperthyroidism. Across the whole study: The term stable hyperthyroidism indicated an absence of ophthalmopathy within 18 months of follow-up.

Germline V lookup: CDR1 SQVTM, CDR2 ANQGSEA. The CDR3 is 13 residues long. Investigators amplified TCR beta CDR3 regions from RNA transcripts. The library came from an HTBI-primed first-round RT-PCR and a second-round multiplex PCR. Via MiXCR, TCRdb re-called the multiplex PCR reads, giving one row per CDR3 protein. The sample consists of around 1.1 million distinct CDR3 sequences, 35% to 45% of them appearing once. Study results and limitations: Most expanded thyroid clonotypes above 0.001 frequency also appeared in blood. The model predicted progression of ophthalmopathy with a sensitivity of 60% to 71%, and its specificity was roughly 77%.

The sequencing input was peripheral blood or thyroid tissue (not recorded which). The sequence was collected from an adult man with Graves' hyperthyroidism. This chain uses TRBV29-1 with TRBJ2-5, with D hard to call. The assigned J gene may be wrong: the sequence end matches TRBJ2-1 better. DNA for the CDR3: TGCAGCGTTGAAGCCCCATCTAGTTCTGAGCAGTTCTTC. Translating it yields CSVEAPSSSEQFF.